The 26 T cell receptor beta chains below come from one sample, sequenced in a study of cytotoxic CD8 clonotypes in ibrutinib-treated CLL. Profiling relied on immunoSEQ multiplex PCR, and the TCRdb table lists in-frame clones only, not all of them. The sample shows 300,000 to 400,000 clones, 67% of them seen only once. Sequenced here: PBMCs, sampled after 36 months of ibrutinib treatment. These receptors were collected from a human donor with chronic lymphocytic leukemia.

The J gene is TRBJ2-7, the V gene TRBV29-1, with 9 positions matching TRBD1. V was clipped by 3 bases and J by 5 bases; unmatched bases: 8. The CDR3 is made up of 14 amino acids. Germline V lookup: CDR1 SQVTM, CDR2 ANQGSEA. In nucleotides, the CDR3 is TGCAGCGTTGAGGCGGGACAGGGTTTTAACGAGCAGTACTTC. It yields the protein CSVEAGQGFNEQYF.

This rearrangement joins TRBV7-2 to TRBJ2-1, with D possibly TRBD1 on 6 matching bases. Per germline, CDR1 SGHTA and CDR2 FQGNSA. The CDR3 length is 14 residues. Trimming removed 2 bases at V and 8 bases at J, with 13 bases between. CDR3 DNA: TGTGCCAGCAGCTTAAAGTATACAGGGCATGAGCAGTTCTTC. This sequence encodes CASSLKYTGHEQFF.

The CDR3 DNA follows: TGTGCCAGCAGCGCTGGGACAGGTAACTATGGCTACACCTTC. Protein product: CASSAGTGNYGYTF. The genes are TRBV5-6 and TRBJ1-2; 8 nucleotides line up with TRBD1. V dropped 4 bases and J dropped 1; count of bases not matched to a gene: 3. This CDR3 is 14 amino acids long. Looked up from germline, CDR1 is SGHDT and CDR2 is YYEEEE.

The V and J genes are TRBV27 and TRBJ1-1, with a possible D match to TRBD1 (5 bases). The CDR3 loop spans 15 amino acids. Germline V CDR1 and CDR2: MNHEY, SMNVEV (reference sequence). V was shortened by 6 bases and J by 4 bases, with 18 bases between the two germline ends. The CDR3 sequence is CASSPTSLGGTEAFF. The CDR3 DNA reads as TGTGCCAGCAGCCCCACATCACTGGGGGGCACTGAAGCTTTCTTT.

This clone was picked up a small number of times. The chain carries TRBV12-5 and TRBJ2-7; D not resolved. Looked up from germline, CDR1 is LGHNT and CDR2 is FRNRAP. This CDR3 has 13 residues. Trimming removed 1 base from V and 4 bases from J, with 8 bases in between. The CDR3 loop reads CASGLGERYEQYF. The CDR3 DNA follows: TGTGCTAGTGGTTTGGGCGAGAGGTACGAGCAGTACTTC.

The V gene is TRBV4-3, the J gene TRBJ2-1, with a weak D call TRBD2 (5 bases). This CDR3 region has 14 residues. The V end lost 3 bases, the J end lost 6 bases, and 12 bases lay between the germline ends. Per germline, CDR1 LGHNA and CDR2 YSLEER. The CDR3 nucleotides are TGCGCCAGCAGCCACCCCATCGGACTCAATGAGCAGTTCTTC. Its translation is CASSHPIGLNEQFF.

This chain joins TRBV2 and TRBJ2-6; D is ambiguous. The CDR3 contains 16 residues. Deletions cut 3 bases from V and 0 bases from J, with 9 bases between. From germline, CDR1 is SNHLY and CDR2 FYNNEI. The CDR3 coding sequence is TGTGCCAGCAGTGATCCAGCGAACTCTGGGGCCAACGTCCTGACTTTC. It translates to CASSDPANSGANVLTF.

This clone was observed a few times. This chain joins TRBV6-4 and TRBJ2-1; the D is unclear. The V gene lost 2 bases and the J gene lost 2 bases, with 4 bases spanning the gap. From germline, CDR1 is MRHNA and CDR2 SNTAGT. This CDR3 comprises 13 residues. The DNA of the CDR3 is TGTGCCAGCAGTGACAGGGCCTACAATGAGCAGTTCTTC. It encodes CASSDRAYNEQFF.

CDR3 nucleotides: TGTGCCAGTAAAGAGACAGGCCTAGCCAAAAACATTCAGTACTTC. The encoded protein is CASKETGLAKNIQYF. The chain recombines TRBV19 with TRBJ2-4, with TRBD1 as a possible D gene (6 bases). Trimming removed 7 bases at V and 0 bases at J, with 13 bases between. CDR3 length equals 15 residues. Germline CDR1 is LNHDA and CDR2 is SQIVND (reference sequence).

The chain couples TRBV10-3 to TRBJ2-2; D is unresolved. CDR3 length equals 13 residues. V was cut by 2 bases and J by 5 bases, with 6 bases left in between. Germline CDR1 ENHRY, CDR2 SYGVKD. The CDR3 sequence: CAISEGVTGELFF. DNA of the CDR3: TGTGCCATCAGTGAGGGAGTTACCGGGGAGCTGTTTTTT.

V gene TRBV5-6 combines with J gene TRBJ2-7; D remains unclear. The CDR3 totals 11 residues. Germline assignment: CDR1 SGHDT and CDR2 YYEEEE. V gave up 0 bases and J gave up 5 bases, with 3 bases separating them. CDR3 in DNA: TGTGCCAGCAGCTTGGGCCACGAGCAGTACTTC. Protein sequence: CASSLGHEQYF.

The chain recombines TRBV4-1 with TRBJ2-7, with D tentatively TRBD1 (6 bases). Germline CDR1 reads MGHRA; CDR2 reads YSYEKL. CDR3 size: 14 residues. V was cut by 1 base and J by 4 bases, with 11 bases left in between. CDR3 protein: CASSQVGASYEQYF. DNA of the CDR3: TGCGCCAGCAGCCAAGTGGGGGCTTCGTACGAGCAGTACTTC.

DNA of the CDR3: TGTGCCAGCATGCGGGACAGCTACAATGAGCAGTTCTTC. Protein product: CASMRDSYNEQFF. The rearrangement links TRBV2 to TRBJ2-1; D perhaps matches TRBD1 (7 bases). Germline V gene lookup returns CDR1 SNHLY and CDR2 FYNNEI. This CDR3 is 13 amino acids long. V lost 7 bases, J lost 3 bases, and 10 bases lay in between.

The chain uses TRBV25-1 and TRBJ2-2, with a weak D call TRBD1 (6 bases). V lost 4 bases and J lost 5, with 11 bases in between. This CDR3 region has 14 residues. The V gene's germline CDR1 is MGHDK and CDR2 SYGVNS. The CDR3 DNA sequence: TGTGCCAGCAGTGTGGCAGGGGAAACCGGGGAGCTGTTTTTT. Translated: CASSVAGETGELFF.

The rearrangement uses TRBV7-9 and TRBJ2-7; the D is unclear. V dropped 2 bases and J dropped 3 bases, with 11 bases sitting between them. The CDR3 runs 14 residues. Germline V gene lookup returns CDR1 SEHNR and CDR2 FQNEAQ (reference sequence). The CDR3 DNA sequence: TGTGCCAGCAGCTTATCCAACACCGGCTACGAGCAGTACTTC. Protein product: CASSLSNTGYEQYF. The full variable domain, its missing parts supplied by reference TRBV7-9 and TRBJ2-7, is DTGVSQNPRHKITKRGQNVTFRCDPISEHNRLYWYRQTLGQGPEFLTYFQNEAQLEKSRLLSDRFSAERPKGSFSTLEIQRTEQGDSAMYLCASSLSNTGYEQYFGPGTRLTVT.

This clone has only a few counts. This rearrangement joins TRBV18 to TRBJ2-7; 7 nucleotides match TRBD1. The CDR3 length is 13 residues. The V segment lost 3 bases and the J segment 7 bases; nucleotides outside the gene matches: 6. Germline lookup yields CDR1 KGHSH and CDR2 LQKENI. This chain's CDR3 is CASSPTGVVEQYF. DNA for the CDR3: TGTGCCAGCTCACCCACAGGGGTAGTTGAGCAGTACTTC.

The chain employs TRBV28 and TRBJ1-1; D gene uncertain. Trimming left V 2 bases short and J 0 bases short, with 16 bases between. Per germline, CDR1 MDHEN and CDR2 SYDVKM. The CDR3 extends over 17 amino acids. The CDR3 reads CASSLRRIPVMNTEAFF. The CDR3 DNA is TGTGCCAGCAGTTTAAGGCGGATCCCCGTTATGAACACTGAAGCTTTCTTT.

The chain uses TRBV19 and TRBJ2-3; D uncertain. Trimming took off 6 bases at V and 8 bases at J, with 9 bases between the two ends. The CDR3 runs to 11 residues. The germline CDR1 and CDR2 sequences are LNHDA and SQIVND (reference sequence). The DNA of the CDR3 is TGTGCCAGTAGACAGCAGGTTACGCAGTATTTT. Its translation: CASRQQVTQYF. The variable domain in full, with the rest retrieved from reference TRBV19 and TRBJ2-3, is DGGITQSPKYLFRKEGQNVTLSCEQNLNHDAMYWYRQDPGQGLRLIYYSQIVNDFQKGDIAEGYSVSREKKESFPLTVTSAQKNPTAFYLCASRQQVTQYFGPGTRLTVL.

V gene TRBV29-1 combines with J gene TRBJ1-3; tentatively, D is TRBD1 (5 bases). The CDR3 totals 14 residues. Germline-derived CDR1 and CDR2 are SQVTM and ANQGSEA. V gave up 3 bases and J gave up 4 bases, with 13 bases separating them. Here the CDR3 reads CSVDRDGIGNTIYF. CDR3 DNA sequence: TGCAGCGTTGACCGGGACGGAATAGGAAACACCATATATTTT. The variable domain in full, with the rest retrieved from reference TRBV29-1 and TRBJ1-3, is SAVISQKPSRDICQRGTSLTIQCQVDSQVTMMFWYRQQPGQSLTLIATANQGSEATYESGFVIDKFPISRPNLTFSTLTVSNMSPEDSSIYLCSVDRDGIGNTIYFGEGSWLTVV.

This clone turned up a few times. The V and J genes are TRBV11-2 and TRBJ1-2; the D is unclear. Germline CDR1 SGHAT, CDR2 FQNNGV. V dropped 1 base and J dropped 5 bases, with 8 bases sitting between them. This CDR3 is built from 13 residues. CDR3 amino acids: CASSLVSGYGYTF. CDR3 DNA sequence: TGTGCCAGCAGCTTAGTATCGGGGTATGGCTACACCTTC.

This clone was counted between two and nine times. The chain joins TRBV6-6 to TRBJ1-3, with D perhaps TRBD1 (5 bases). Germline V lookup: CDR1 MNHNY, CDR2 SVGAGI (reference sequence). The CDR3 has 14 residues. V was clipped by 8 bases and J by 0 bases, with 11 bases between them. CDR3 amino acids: CASSGHISGNTIYF. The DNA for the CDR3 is TGTGCCAGCTCAGGACACATCTCTGGAAACACCATATATTTT.

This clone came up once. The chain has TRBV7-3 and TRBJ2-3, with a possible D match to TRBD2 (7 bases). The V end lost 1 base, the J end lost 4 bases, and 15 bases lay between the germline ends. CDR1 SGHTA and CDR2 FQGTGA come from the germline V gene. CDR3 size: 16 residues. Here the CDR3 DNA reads TGTGCCAGCAGCTTAATTTCGGGGGGCACCCCAGATACGCAGTATTTT. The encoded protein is CASSLISGGTPDTQYF. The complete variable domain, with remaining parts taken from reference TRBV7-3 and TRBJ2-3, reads GAGVSQTPSNKVTEKGKYVELRCDPISGHTALYWYRQSLGQGPEFLIYFQGTGAADDSGLPNDRFFAVRPEGSVSTLKIQRTERGDSAVYLCASSLISGGTPDTQYFGPGTRLTVL.

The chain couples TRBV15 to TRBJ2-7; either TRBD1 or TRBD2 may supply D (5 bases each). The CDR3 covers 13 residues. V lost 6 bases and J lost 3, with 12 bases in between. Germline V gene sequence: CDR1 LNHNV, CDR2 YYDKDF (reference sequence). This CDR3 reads CATRGRDSYEQYF. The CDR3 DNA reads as TGTGCCACCAGGGGGAGAGACAGCTACGAGCAGTACTTC.

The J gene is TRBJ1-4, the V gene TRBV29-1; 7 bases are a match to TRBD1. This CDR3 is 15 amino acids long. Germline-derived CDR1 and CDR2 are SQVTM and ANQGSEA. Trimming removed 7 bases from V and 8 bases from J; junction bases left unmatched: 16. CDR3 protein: CSAADPNRGREKLFF. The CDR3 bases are TGCAGCGCCGCCGACCCTAACAGGGGACGGGAAAAACTGTTTTTT.

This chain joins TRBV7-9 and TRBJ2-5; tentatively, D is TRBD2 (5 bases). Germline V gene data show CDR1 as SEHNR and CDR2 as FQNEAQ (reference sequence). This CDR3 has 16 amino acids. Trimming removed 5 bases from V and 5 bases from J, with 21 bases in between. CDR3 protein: CASSLPGPRGWETQYF. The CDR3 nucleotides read TGTGCCAGCAGCCTCCCGGGCCCACGAGGGTGGGAGACCCAGTACTTC.

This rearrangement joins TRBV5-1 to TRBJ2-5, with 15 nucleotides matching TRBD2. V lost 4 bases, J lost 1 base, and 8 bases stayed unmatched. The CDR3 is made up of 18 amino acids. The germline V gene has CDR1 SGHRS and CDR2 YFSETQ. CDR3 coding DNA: TGCGCCAGCAGCCCCGGACTAGCGGGGGGGCCGGGCCAAGAGACCCAGTACTTC. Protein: CASSPGLAGGPGQETQYF.